This T cell receptor beta chain was captured in a study of a mutant IDH1 vaccine in newly diagnosed glioma. The overall study: Patients received vaccination from 4-6 weeks after radiotherapy alone, or with temozolomide cycles. It was radiotherapy, temozolomide, or both that patients received previously, with most receiving both.

Study findings and constraints: Pseudoprogression seemingly bore no relation to changes in top peripheral T cell clonotypes.

The time point was: week 47, end of study. Every vaccination contained 300 ug of the mutant IDH1 20-mer peptide and was paired with topical imiquimod. The method was immunoSEQ multiplex PCR; TCRdb's version includes in-frame clones alone and lacks a portion of them. This sample has approximately 60,000 clones, with about four fifths found just once. The V end lost 8 bases, the J end lost 5 bases, and 15 bases lay between the germline ends. Germline values: CDR1 SQVTM, CDR2 ANQGSEA. The CDR3 runs to 12 residues. As for this clone: Antigen: not known.

This sequence originates from a man aged 25 to 40 with glioma. V is TRBV29-1 and J is TRBJ1-2; perhaps TRBD1 as D (5 bases). The source material was PBMCs, sampled from a glioma patient whose treatment included an IDH1 peptide vaccine. CDR3 sequence: CSLQEGSYGYTF. CDR3 DNA: TGCAGCTTACAGGAAGGATCATATGGCTACACCTTC.